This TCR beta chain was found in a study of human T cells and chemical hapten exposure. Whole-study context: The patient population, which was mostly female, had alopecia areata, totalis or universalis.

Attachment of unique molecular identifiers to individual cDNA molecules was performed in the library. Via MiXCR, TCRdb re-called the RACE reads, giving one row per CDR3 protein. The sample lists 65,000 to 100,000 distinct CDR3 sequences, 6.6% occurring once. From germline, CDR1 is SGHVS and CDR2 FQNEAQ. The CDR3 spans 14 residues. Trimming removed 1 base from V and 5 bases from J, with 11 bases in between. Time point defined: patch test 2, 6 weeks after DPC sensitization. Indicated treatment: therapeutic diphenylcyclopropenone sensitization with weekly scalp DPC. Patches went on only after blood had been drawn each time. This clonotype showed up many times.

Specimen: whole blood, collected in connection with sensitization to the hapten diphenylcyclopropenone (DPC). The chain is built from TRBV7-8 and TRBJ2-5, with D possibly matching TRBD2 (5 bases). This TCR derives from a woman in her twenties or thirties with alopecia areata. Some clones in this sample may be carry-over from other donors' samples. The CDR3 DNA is TGTGCCAGCAGCTTAGGGGTGACTATTGAGACCCAGTACTTC. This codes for CASSLGVTIETQYF.